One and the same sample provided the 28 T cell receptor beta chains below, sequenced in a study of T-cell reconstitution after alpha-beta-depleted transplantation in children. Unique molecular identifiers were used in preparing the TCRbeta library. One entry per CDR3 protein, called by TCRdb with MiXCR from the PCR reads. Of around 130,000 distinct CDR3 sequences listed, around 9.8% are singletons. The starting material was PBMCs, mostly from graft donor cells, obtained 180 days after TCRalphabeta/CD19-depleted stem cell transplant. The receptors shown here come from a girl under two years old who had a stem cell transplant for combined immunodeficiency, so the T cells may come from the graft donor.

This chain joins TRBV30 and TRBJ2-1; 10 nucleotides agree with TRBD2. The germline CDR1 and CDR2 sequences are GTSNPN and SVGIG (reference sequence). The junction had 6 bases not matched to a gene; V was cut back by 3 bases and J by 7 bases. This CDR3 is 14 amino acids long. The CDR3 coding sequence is TGTGCCTGGAGGAGAGCGGGAGGGCAGAATGAGCAGTTCTTC. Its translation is CAWRRAGGQNEQFF. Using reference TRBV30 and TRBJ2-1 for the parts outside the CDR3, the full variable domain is SQTIHQWPATLVQPVGSPLSLECTVEGTSNPNLYWYRQAAGRGLQLLFYSVGIGQISSEVPQNLSASRPQDRQFILSSKKLLLSDSGFYLCAWRRAGGQNEQFFGPGTRLTVL.

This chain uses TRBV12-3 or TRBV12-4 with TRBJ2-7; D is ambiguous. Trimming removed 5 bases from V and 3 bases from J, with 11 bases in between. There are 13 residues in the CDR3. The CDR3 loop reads CASSPRAIYEQYF. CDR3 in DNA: TGTGCCAGCAGTCCTCGGGCCATCTACGAGCAGTACTTC.

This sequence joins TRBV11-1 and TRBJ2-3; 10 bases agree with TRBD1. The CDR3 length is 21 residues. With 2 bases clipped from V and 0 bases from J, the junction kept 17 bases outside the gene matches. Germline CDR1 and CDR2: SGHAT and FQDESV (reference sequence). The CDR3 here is CASSLRRSLTRQGASTDTQYF. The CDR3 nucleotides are TGTGCCAGCAGCTTACGCCGCTCTCTGACCCGACAGGGGGCTAGCACAGATACGCAGTATTTT.

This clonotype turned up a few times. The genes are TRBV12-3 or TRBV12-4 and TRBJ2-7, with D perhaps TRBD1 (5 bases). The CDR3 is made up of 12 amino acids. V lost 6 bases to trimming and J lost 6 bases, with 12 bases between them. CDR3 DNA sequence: TGTGCCAGCAGCCCCTGGGGCCGCGAGCAGTACTTC. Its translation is CASSPWGREQYF.

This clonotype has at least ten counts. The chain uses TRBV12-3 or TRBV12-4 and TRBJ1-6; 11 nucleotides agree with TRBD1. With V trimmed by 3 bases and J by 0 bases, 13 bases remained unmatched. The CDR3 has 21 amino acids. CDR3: CASSFAPGGQGGYSYNSPLHF. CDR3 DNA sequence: TGTGCCAGCAGTTTTGCTCCTGGGGGACAGGGGGGATACTCCTATAATTCACCCCTCCACTTT.

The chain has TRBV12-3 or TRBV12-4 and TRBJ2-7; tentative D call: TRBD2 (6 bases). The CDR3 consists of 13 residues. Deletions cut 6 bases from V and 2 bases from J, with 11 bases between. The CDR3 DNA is TGTGCCAGCAGCCCCTCGGGGGCCTACGAGCAGTACTTC. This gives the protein CASSPSGAYEQYF.

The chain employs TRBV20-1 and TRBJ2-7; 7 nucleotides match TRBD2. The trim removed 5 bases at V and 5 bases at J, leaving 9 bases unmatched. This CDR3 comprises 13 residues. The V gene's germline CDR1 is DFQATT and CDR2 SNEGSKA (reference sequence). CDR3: CSADKLARNEQYF. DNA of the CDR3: TGCAGTGCTGACAAACTAGCGAGGAACGAGCAGTACTTC.

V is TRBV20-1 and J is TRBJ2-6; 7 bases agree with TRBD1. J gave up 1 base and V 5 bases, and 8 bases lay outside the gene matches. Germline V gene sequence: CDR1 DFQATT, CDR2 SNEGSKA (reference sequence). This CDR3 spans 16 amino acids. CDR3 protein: CSAARQGYSGANVLTF. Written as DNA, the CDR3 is TGCAGTGCTGCCCGACAGGGCTATTCTGGGGCCAACGTCCTGACTTTC.

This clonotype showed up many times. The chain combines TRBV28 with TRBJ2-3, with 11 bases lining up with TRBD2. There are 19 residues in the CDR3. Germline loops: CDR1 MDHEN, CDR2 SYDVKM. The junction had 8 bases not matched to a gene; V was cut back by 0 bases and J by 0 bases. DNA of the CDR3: TGTGCCAGCAGTTTATGGGGAGGGACTAGCGGAGCTAGCACAGATACGCAGTATTTT. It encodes CASSLWGGTSGASTDTQYF.

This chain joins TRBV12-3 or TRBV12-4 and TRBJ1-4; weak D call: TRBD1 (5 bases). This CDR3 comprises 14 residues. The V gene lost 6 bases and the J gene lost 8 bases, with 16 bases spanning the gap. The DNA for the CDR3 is TGTGCCAGCAGAAAGGGACCGGAGGGGGAAAAACTGTTTTTT. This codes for CASRKGPEGEKLFF.

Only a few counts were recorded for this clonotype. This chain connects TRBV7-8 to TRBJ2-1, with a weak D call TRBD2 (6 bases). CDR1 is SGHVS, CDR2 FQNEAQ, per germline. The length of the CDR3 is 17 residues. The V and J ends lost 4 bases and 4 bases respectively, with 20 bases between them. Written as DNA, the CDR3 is TGTGCCAGCAGCTACGGGAGACTCTCTTCTCCTTACAATGAGCAGTTCTTC. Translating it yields CASSYGRLSSPYNEQFF.

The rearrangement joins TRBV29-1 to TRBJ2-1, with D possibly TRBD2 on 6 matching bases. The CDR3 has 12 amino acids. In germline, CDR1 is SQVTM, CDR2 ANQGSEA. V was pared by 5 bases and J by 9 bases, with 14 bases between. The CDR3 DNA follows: TGCAGCGTTTTGGGAGGTACGACTGAGCAGTTCTTC. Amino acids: CSVLGGTTEQFF.

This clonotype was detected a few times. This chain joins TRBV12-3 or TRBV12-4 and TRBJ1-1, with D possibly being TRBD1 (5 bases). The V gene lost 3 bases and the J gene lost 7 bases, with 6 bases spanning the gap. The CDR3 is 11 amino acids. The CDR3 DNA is TGTGCCAGCAGTTTTCAGGGTGAAGCTTTCTTT. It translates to CASSFQGEAFF.

CDR3 amino acids: CASSSWTGATDTQYF. For the CDR3, the DNA is TGTGCCAGCAGCTCCTGGACAGGGGCCACAGATACGCAGTATTTT. The genes are TRBV11-3 and TRBJ2-3, with 9 bases matching TRBD1. V trimming: 4 bases; J trimming: 2 bases; junction bases outside the gene matches: 4. This CDR3 has 15 amino acids. Germline loops: CDR1 SGHNT, CDR2 YENEEA.

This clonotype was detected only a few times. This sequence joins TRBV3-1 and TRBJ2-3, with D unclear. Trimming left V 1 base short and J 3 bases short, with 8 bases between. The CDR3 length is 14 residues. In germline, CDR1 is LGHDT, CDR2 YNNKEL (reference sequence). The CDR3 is CASSQVMETDTQYF. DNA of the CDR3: TGTGCCAGCAGCCAAGTAATGGAGACAGATACGCAGTATTTT.

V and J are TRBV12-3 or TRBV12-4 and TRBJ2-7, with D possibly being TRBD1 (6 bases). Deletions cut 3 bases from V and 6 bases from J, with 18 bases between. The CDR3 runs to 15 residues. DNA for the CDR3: TGTGCCAGCAGTTTCGGGTACTTCACAGGGACCGAGCAGTACTTC. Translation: CASSFGYFTGTEQYF.

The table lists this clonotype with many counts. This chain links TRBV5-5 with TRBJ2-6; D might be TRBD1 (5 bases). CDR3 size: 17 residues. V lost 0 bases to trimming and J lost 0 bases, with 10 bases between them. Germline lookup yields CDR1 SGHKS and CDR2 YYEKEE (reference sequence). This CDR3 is CASSLDRSHSGANVLTF. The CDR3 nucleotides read TGTGCCAGCAGCTTGGACAGGTCCCACTCTGGGGCCAACGTCCTGACTTTC.

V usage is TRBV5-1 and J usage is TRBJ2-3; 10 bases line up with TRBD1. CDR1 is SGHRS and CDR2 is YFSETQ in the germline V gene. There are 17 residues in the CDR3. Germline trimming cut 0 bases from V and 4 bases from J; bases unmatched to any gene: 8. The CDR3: CASSLGTGTGEPDTQYF. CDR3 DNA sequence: TGCGCCAGCAGCTTGGGAACCGGGACAGGGGAGCCAGATACGCAGTATTTT. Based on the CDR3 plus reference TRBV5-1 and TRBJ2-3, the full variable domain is KAGVTQTPRYLIKTRGQQVTLSCSPISGHRSVSWYQQTPGQGLQFLFEYFSETQRNKGNFPGRFSGRQFSNSRSEMNVSTLELGDSALYLCASSLGTGTGEPDTQYFGPGTRLTVL.

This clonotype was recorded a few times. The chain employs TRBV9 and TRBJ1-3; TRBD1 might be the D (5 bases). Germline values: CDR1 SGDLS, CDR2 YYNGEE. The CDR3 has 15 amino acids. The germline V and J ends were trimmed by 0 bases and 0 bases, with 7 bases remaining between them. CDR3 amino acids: CASSVDRPSGNTIYF. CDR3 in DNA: TGTGCCAGCAGCGTAGACAGGCCCTCTGGAAACACCATATATTTT.

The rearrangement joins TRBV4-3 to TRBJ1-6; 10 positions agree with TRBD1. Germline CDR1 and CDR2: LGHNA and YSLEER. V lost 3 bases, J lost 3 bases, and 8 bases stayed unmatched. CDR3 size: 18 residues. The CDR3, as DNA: TGCGCCAGCAGCCAGGGGACAGGGGAATTGCTCTATAATTCACCCCTCCACTTT. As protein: CASSQGTGELLYNSPLHF.

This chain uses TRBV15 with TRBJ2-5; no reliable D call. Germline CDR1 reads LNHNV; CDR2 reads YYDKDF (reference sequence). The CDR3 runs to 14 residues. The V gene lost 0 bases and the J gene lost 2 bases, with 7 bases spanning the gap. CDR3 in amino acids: CATSRDYGQETQYF. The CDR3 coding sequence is TGTGCCACCAGCAGAGATTACGGTCAAGAGACCCAGTACTTC.

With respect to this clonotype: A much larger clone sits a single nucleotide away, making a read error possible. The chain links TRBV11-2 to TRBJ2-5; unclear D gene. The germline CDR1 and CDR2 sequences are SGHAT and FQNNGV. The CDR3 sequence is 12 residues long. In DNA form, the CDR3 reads TGTGCCAGCCGCTTGGGTGTAGAGACCCAGTACTTC. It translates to CASRLGVETQYF.

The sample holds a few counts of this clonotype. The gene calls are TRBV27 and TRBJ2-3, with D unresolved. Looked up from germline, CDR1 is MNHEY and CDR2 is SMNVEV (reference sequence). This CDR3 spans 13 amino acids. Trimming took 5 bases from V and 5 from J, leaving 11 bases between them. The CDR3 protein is CASSPVPGDTQYF. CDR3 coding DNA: TGTGCCAGCAGTCCCGTTCCCGGAGATACGCAGTATTTT.

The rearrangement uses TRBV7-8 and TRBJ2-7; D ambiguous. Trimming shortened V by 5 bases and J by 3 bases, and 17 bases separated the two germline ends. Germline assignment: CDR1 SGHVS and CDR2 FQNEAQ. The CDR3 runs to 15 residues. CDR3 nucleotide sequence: TGTGCCAGCAGCGGTCTCCGCTCCAGGTTCTACGAGCAGTACTTC. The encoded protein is CASSGLRSRFYEQYF.

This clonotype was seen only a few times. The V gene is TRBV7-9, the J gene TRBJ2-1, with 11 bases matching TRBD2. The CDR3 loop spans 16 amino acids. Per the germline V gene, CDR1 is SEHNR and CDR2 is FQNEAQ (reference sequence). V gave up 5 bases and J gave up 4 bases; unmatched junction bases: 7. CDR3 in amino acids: CASSPGLAGVYNEQFF. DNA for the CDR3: TGTGCCAGCAGCCCAGGACTAGCGGGCGTATACAATGAGCAGTTCTTC.

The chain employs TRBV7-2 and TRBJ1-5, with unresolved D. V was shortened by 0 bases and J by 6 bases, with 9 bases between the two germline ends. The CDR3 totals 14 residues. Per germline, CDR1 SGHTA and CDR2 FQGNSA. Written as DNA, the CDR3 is TGTGCCAGCAGCTTAGCGAAGGGAGGTCAGCCCCAGCATTTT. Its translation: CASSLAKGGQPQHF.

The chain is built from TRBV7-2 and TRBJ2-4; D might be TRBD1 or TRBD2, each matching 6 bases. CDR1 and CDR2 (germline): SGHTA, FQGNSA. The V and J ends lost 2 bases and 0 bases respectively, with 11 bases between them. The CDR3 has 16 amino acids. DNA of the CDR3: TGTGCCAGCAGCTTATTCAGGGGACTAGCCAAAAACATTCAGTACTTC. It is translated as CASSLFRGLAKNIQYF. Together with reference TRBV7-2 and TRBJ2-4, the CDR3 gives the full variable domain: GAGVSQSPSNKVTEKGKDVELRCDPISGHTALYWYRQSLGQGLEFLIYFQGNSAPDKSGLPSDRFSAERTGGSVSTLTIQRTQQEDSAVYLCASSLFRGLAKNIQYFGAGTRLSVL.

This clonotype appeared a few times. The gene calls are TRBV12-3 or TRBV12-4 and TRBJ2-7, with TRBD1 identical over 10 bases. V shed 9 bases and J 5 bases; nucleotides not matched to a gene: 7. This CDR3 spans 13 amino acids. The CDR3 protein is CASRQGASHEQYF. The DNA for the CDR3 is TGTGCCAGTAGACAGGGGGCATCGCACGAGCAGTACTTC.